This section outlines one T cell receptor (beta chain) sequence together with its context. Its target is unknown. The repertoire was sequenced with immunoSEQ multiplex PCR; TCRdb's copy has only in-frame clones and lacks some. The sample records around 130,000 clones, around 86% being singletons. The sample is drawn from a study of T cell responses to AZD1222 COVID-19 vaccine. Study-wide findings and caveats: Spike-specific TCRs gained breadth and depth after people received two AZD1222 doses. Donors in the cohort were predominantly white British and more often female, and clonal diversity was possibly underestimated.

The clonotype was recovered from an adult who received the AZD1222 COVID-19 vaccine. Sequenced here: peripheral blood, sampled 28 days after the second AZD1222 dose.

The CDR3 sequence is CASSLVDSATNEKLFF. In nucleotides, the CDR3 is TGTGCCAGCAGCTTAGTGGACAGCGCAACTAATGAAAAACTGTTTTTT. This sequence joins TRBV11-2 and TRBJ1-4, with D possibly matching TRBD1 (6 bases). The V end was cut by 1 base, the J end by 0 bases, with 9 bases between. In germline, CDR1 is SGHAT, CDR2 FQNNGV. The CDR3 runs to 16 residues.